The following is a T cell receptor (beta chain) sequence with its context. The junction had 5 bases not matched to a gene; V was cut back by 1 base and J by 2 bases. Germline V gene sequence: CDR1 SGHVS, CDR2 FQNEAQ. The CDR3 length is 15 residues. For CDR3 and TCR beta VDJ profiling, genomic DNA was the template used. TCRdb fed the reads into MiXCR, producing one record per CDR3 protein. The sample lists 100,000 to 130,000 distinct CDR3 sequences, 51% seen once, with about a third in the top ten. This record belongs to a study of CD8+CD57+ T cells in acquired aplastic anemia. Study-level background: Mean yield of DNA from sorted CD4+ and CD8+ cells was around 3 ug.

This TCR was sampled from a human donor in good health, serving as a control. This rearrangement joins TRBV7-8 to TRBJ2-7, with 7 nucleotides matching TRBD1. Material for sequencing was sorted CD4+, CD8+, or CD8+CD57+ T cells (not recorded which) from PBMCs. The CDR3 coding sequence is TGTGCCAGCAGCTTAGGGGCAGGGGGTGCCTACGAGCAGTACTTC. It codes for CASSLGAGGAYEQYF.